One and the same sample provided the 14 T cell receptor beta chains below, sequenced in a study of OX40 agonist ivuxolimab in advanced cancers. Profiling relied on immunoSEQ multiplex PCR, and the TCRdb table lists in-frame clones only, not all of them. The sample has some 90,000 clones; 80% to 95% are singletons. The input for sequencing was CD4+ or CD8+ T cells sorted from blood, taken in a trial of the OX40 agonist ivuxolimab. Receptors originate from an adult with an advanced solid tumor such as melanoma, head and neck, liver or kidney cancer.

The chain couples TRBV5-6 to TRBJ1-5; the D gene is possibly TRBD1 (5 bases). Trimming took 0 bases from V and 3 from J, leaving 7 bases between them. Germline-derived CDR1 and CDR2 are SGHDT and YYEEEE. The CDR3 is made up of 14 amino acids. As DNA, the CDR3 is TGTGCCAGCAGCTTGGGACAGTTCAATCAGCCCCAGCATTTT. Amino acid sequence: CASSLGQFNQPQHF.

The CDR3 region is CASSPPSGSYEQYF. The CDR3 nucleotides read TGCGCCAGCAGCCCCCCCAGCGGATCCTACGAGCAGTACTTC. The V gene is TRBV5-1, the J gene TRBJ2-7, with D tentatively TRBD2 (5 bases). Germline CDR1 SGHRS, CDR2 YFSETQ. Trimming removed 4 bases from V and 1 base from J, with 12 bases in between. The CDR3 has 14 amino acids.

This clone was recorded once. The chain joins TRBV28 to TRBJ1-5; a possible D gene is TRBD1 (5 bases). The germline V and J ends were trimmed by 6 bases and 0 bases, with 15 bases remaining between them. The CDR3 has 16 residues. Germline CDR1 is MDHEN and CDR2 is SYDVKM. In DNA, the CDR3 is TGTGCCAGCAGCCAAAACGGACATTCTAGCAATCAGCCCCAGCATTTT. Translating it yields CASSQNGHSSNQPQHF. Looking up the rest from reference TRBV28 and TRBJ1-5 gives the full variable domain: DVKVTQSSRYLVKRTGEKVFLECVQDMDHENMFWYRQDPGLGLRLIYFSYDVKMKEKGDIPEGYSVSREKKERFSLILESASTNQTSMYLCASSQNGHSSNQPQHFGDGTRLSIL.

The chain couples TRBV4-1 to TRBJ2-4, with D possibly TRBD2 on 5 matching bases. Trimming cost V 5 bases and J 7 bases, with 15 bases left between them. There are 14 residues in the CDR3. Germline V gene lookup returns CDR1 MGHRA and CDR2 YSYEKL. The CDR3 DNA reads TGCGCCAGCAGCTTACGGAGGCAGGAGAACATTCAGTACTTC. This translates into CASSLRRQENIQYF.

The rearrangement joins TRBV5-1 to TRBJ2-2, with 7 bases identical to TRBD1. CDR1 and CDR2 from the germline V gene are SGHRS and YFSETQ. CDR3 size: 15 residues. Germline trimming cut 6 bases from V and 7 bases from J; bases unmatched to any gene: 12. CDR3 nucleotides: TGCGCCAGCACGCGGACAGGAACAGAGGGCGGGGAGCTGTTTTTT. Its protein is CASTRTGTEGGELFF.

This clone has only one observation. The V gene is TRBV11-3, the J gene TRBJ2-3, with a possible D match to TRBD1 (6 bases). The CDR3 spans 13 residues. Germline values: CDR1 SGHNT, CDR2 YENEEA. The V end was cut by 1 base, the J end by 9 bases, with 11 bases between. Here the CDR3 reads CASSLGMRGTQYF. The DNA of the CDR3 is TGTGCCAGCAGCTTAGGAATGAGGGGGACGCAGTATTTT.

J is TRBJ1-1 and V is TRBV29-1; D is possibly TRBD1 (5 bases). The germline V gene has CDR1 SQVTM and CDR2 ANQGSEA. The CDR3 covers 15 residues. V was shortened by 0 bases and J by 1 base, with 12 bases between the two germline ends. CDR3 nucleotides: TGCAGCGTTGAAGAATTGGCAGGGTCGAACACTGAAGCTTTCTTT. Translation gives CSVEELAGSNTEAFF. Using reference TRBV29-1 and TRBJ1-1 for the parts outside the CDR3, the full variable domain is SAVISQKPSRDICQRGTSLTIQCQVDSQVTMMFWYRQQPGQSLTLIATANQGSEATYESGFVIDKFPISRPNLTFSTLTVSNMSPEDSSIYLCSVEELAGSNTEAFFGQGTRLTVV.

The rearrangement joins TRBV7-9 to TRBJ2-7, with TRBD2 matching over 7 bases. The germline CDR1 and CDR2 sequences are SEHNR and FQNEAQ (reference sequence). The CDR3 has 14 residues. The J segment lost 2 bases and the V segment lost 2 bases, leaving 3 bases of the junction unmatched. The CDR3 loop reads CASSLSGGTYEQYF. The CDR3 DNA is TGTGCCAGCAGCTTATCGGGAGGTACCTACGAGCAGTACTTC.

This clone was recorded only once. The chain links TRBV4-1 to TRBJ2-5; 9 bases align to TRBD1. Germline-derived CDR1 and CDR2 are MGHRA and YSYEKL. CDR3 size: 16 residues. V was clipped by 2 bases and J by 3 bases; unmatched bases: 7. CDR3 sequence reads: CASSQPGQGKKETQYF. The CDR3 coding sequence is TGCGCCAGCAGCCAACCGGGACAGGGAAAAAAAGAGACCCAGTACTTC.

The chain joins TRBV27 to TRBJ1-5; D possibly corresponds to TRBD1 (6 bases). CDR3 length: 16 residues. V was pared by 2 bases and J by 2 bases, with 13 bases between. CDR1 MNHEY and CDR2 SMNVEV come from the germline V gene (reference sequence). The DNA for the CDR3 is TGTGCCAGCAGTTTACGGGGGCTAGGAGGCAATCAGCCCCAGCATTTT. This translates into CASSLRGLGGNQPQHF.

The chain couples TRBV23-1 to TRBJ2-2, with 10 bases identical to TRBD2. TRBV23-1 is assigned to the ORF class and has an uncertain function. V lost 0 bases, J lost 6 bases, and 13 bases stayed unmatched. This CDR3 is 19 amino acids long. CDR3 region: CASSQSGLAGETVAGELFF. CDR3 bases: TGCGCCAGCAGTCAATCAGGCCTAGCGGGGGAGACGGTCGCCGGGGAGCTGTTTTTT.

This chain uses TRBV20-1 with TRBJ2-7, with 8 bases that match TRBD2. Germline CDR1 reads DFQATT; CDR2 reads SNEGSKA (reference sequence). The CDR3 has 11 residues. The CDR3 reads CGGSGNYEQYF. As DNA, the CDR3 is TGCGGTGGTAGCGGGAACTACGAGCAGTACTTC.

This clone was seen a single time. The rearrangement links TRBV9 to TRBJ2-5, with TRBD2 identical over 7 bases. In germline, CDR1 is SGDLS, CDR2 YYNGEE. The CDR3 is 13 residues long. Trimming cost V 0 bases and J 10 bases; bases outside gene matches: 6. The CDR3 sequence is CASSVGGSGGQYF. CDR3 nucleotide sequence: TGTGCCAGCAGCGTAGGAGGCTCGGGGGGCCAGTACTTC.

The chain couples TRBV11-2 to TRBJ1-1, with no clear D. Germline CDR1 is SGHAT and CDR2 is FQNNGV. The ends were cut back, 3 bases at V and 4 bases at J, with 12 bases in the middle. CDR3 length: 14 residues. CDR3: CASSFGGEGTEAFF. The CDR3 coding sequence is TGTGCCAGCAGCTTCGGTGGGGAAGGCACTGAAGCTTTCTTT.